A single TCR beta chain is shown here with its context. The sample is drawn from a study of blood T cell repertoires in COVID-19. V lost 10 bases and J lost 5; bases outside the gene matches: 10. The CDR3 consists of 14 residues. Germline assignment: CDR1 LNHDA and CDR2 SQIVND (reference sequence). The table came from immunoSEQ multiplex PCR; TCRdb's copy has only in-frame clones and leaves some out. The table shows 150,000 to 200,000 clones, with roughly 79% occurring only once. The TCR comes from a woman aged 70-85 years with acute or convalescent COVID-19. V usage is TRBV19 and J usage is TRBJ1-5; TRBD1 agrees at 8 bases. Sequences were obtained from peripheral blood. CDR3 DNA sequence: TGTGCCACTTCCCGTGGACAGGGTTATCAGCCCCAGCATTTT. It is translated as CATSRGQGYQPQHF.